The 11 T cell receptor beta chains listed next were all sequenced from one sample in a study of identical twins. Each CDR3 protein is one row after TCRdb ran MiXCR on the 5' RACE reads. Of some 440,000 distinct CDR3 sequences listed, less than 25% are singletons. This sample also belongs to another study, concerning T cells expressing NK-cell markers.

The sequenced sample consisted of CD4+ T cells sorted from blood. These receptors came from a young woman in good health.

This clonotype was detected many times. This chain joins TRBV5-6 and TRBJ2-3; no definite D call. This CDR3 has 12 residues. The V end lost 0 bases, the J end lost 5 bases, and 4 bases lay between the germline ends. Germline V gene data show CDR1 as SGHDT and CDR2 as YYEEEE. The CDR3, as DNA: TGTGCCAGCAGCTTGGGTGGAGATACGCAGTATTTT. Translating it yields CASSLGGDTQYF.

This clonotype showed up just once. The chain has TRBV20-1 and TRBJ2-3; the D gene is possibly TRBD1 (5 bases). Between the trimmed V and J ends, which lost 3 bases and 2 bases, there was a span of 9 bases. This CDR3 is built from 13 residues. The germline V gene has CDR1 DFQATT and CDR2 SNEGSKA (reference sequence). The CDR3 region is CSARLGPTDTQYF. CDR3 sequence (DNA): TGCAGTGCTAGGTTGGGGCCCACAGATACGCAGTATTTT.

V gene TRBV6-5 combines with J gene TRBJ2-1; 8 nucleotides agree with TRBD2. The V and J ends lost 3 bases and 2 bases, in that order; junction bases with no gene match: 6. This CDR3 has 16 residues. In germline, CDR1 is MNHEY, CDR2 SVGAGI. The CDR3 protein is CASSYGSGGAYNEQFF. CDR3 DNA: TGTGCCAGCAGTTATGGCAGCGGGGGCGCCTACAATGAGCAGTTCTTC.

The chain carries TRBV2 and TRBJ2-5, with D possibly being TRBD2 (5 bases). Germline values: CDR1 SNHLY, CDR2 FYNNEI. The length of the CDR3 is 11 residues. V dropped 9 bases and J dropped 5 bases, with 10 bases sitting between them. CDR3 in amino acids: CARSGEETQYF. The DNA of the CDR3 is TGTGCCAGATCCGGGGAGGAGACCCAGTACTTC.

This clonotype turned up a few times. For the CDR3, the DNA is TGCAGTGCTAGAGATGGGGGGGCTGGCAATCAGCCCCAGCATTTT. As protein: CSARDGGAGNQPQHF. The V and J genes are TRBV20-1 and TRBJ1-5; D may be TRBD1 (6 bases). Germline-derived CDR1 and CDR2 are DFQATT and SNEGSKA (reference sequence). The V and J ends lost 0 bases and 2 bases respectively, with 11 bases between them. The CDR3 covers 15 residues.

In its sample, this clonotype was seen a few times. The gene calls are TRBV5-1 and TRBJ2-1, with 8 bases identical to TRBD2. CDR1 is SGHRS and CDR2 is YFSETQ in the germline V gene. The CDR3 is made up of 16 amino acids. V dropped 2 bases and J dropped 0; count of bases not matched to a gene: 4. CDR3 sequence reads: CASSFSGESSYNEQFF. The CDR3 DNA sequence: TGCGCCAGCAGCTTTAGCGGGGAGAGCTCCTACAATGAGCAGTTCTTC.

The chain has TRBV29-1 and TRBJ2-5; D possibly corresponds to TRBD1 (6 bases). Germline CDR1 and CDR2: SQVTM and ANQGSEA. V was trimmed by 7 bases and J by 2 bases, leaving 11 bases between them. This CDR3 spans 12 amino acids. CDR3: CSGLTGQETQYF. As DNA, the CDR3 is TGCAGCGGCCTGACAGGTCAAGAGACCCAGTACTTC.

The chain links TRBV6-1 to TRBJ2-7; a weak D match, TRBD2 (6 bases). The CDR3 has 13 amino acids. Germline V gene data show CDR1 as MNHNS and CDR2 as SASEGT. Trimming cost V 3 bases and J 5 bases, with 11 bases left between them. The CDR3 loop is CASSEGTADEQYF. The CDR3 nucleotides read TGTGCCAGCAGTGAGGGGACTGCGGACGAGCAGTACTTC.

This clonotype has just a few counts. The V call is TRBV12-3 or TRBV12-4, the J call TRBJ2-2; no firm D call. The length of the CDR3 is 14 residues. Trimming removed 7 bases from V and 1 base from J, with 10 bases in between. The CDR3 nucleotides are TGTGCCAGCACGGGCAGAGGGAACACCGGGGAGCTGTTTTTT. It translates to CASTGRGNTGELFF.

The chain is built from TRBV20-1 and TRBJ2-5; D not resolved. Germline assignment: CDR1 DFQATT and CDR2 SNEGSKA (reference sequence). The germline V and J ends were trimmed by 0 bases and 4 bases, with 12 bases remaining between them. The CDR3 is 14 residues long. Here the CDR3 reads CSARDVVWAETQYF. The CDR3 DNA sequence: TGCAGTGCTAGAGATGTGGTTTGGGCAGAGACCCAGTACTTC.

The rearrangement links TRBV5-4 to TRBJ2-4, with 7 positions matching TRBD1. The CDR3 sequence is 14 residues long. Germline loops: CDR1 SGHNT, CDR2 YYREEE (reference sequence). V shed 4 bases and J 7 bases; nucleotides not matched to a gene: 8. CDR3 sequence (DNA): TGTGCCAGCAGCCATGAGACAGGGCAGAACATTCAGTACTTC. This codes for CASSHETGQNIQYF.